This record covers a single T cell receptor beta chain. This clonotype has more than one count but fewer than ten. The specificity of this receptor is unknown. There are no base qualities to consult, and no much larger clone falls within one base. These data belong to a study of Graves' ophthalmopathy and Graves' hyperthyroidism (dated by TCRdb to the late 2010s). Background on the whole study: A patient counted as having stable hyperthyroidism if there was no progression to ophthalmopathy within 18 months of follow-up. Once sampling was done, hyperthyroidism patients were given methimazole at a starting dose of 30 mg daily, while ophthalmopathy patients were given high-dose intravenous methylprednisolone. The independent validation cohort included 18 to 20 hyperthyroidism patients plus 17 patients who later progressed from hyperthyroidism to ophthalmopathy. In total, 135 blood samples were TCR-sequenced: approximately 40 ophthalmopathy, roughly 77 hyperthyroidism and some 17 hyperthyroidism-to-ophthalmopathy patients. The study used TCR beta repertoire signatures to distinguish Graves' ophthalmopathy from Graves' hyperthyroidism and to predict progression to ophthalmopathy. To explore V-J signatures distinguishing ophthalmopathy from hyperthyroidism, a discovery set of 100 patients (about 41 ophthalmopathy, over 55 stable hyperthyroidism) was enrolled. T-cell repertoires of thyroid tissue and blood were compared in 5 or 6 hyperthyroidism patients.

The hyperthyroidism patients were 18 to 65 years old and newly diagnosed, with a disease duration of less than 2 months. Patients were excluded if they had other autoimmune diseases, uncontrolled infections, pregnancy or lactation. Diagnosis relied on clinical symptoms, serum thyroxine, TRAb, thyroid ultrasound and orbital computed tomography. Total RNA was extracted with Trizol reagent and quality-checked on an Agilent 2100 Bioanalyzer. Broad study findings and their caveats: Among expanded thyroid clonotypes with frequency above 0.001, most also showed up in blood, which suggests that blood repertoires may reflect the thyroid immune response. No statistical method was used to predetermine the sample size, and group allocation was not hidden from the investigators. In cross-validation, the 13-signature model distinguished ophthalmopathy from stable hyperthyroidism with 85% to 90% sensitivity and 81% to 83% specificity, and in the test set the corresponding values were approximately 80% and 68%. In validation, the model predicted ophthalmopathy progression with about 64% sensitivity and roughly 72% specificity; more than ten predicted patients were CT-confirmed with GO in a median of about 6.2 months.

TCR beta CDR3 regions were amplified from RNA transcripts for repertoire sequencing. The first round was an RT-PCR using HTBI primers with the Qiagen OneStep RT-PCR kit, and this first round was followed by a second-round multiplex PCR, then size selection and purification. Sequencing of the libraries was carried out on an Illumina HiSeq2000 in paired-end mode with 100 bp reads. In the authors' own workflow: SOAPnuke was used to process the reads, throwing out any read that had adapters, had uncalled bases, had a mean Phred below 15, or lacked an exact constant-primer or identifier match. High-quality paired reads were merged with COPE v1.2.5. Each unique nucleotide sequence was treated as a clonotype, and MiTCR v1.1 was used to align the clonotypes to the IMGT TRB V, D and J references. Only V-J combinations with frequency above 0.0001 were analysed, covering approximately 99% of repertoires. A TCR clonal expansion and chaos score per V-J combination was defined as the ratio of F50 clonal expansion to chaos observed in the TCRdist matrix. Welch's t-statistics and random forest were used to narrow the features down to 10 to 15 V-J combinations, which were then fed into a naive Bayes classifier. The Morisita-Horn index was used to measure how similar the thyroid and blood repertoires were. Through fastp at Q25 and MiXCR, TCRdb rebuilt clones from the public reads, retaining in-frame beta chains. Each entry merges the rows of one CDR3 protein and shows their most common DNA and genes. The V and J calls were not made by the authors but by TCRdb's processing. This sample is represented by around 1,000,000 distinct CDR3 sequences; about 38% of them were singletons. Approximately 10% of the sample rests with the top ten.

V is pared back by 4 bases and J by 0 bases, with 9 bases lying between the germline termini. The CDR3 runs 14 residues from the cysteine to the phenylalanine. CDR3 DNA is the only sequence kept; it has 42 bases, read in frame from the first base. CDR1 and CDR2, looked up from the germline V gene, are SGHNT and YENEEA. The rearrangement combines TRBV11-3 with TRBJ1-2, and the D gene may be TRBD1, 6 bases matching. The source material was peripheral blood or thyroid tissue (not recorded which). This TCR derives from an adult man with Graves' hyperthyroidism. The DNA reads TGTGCCAGCAGCTCCGGACAGTCTAACTATGGCTACACCTTC. Translated, this gives CASSSGQSNYGYTF.